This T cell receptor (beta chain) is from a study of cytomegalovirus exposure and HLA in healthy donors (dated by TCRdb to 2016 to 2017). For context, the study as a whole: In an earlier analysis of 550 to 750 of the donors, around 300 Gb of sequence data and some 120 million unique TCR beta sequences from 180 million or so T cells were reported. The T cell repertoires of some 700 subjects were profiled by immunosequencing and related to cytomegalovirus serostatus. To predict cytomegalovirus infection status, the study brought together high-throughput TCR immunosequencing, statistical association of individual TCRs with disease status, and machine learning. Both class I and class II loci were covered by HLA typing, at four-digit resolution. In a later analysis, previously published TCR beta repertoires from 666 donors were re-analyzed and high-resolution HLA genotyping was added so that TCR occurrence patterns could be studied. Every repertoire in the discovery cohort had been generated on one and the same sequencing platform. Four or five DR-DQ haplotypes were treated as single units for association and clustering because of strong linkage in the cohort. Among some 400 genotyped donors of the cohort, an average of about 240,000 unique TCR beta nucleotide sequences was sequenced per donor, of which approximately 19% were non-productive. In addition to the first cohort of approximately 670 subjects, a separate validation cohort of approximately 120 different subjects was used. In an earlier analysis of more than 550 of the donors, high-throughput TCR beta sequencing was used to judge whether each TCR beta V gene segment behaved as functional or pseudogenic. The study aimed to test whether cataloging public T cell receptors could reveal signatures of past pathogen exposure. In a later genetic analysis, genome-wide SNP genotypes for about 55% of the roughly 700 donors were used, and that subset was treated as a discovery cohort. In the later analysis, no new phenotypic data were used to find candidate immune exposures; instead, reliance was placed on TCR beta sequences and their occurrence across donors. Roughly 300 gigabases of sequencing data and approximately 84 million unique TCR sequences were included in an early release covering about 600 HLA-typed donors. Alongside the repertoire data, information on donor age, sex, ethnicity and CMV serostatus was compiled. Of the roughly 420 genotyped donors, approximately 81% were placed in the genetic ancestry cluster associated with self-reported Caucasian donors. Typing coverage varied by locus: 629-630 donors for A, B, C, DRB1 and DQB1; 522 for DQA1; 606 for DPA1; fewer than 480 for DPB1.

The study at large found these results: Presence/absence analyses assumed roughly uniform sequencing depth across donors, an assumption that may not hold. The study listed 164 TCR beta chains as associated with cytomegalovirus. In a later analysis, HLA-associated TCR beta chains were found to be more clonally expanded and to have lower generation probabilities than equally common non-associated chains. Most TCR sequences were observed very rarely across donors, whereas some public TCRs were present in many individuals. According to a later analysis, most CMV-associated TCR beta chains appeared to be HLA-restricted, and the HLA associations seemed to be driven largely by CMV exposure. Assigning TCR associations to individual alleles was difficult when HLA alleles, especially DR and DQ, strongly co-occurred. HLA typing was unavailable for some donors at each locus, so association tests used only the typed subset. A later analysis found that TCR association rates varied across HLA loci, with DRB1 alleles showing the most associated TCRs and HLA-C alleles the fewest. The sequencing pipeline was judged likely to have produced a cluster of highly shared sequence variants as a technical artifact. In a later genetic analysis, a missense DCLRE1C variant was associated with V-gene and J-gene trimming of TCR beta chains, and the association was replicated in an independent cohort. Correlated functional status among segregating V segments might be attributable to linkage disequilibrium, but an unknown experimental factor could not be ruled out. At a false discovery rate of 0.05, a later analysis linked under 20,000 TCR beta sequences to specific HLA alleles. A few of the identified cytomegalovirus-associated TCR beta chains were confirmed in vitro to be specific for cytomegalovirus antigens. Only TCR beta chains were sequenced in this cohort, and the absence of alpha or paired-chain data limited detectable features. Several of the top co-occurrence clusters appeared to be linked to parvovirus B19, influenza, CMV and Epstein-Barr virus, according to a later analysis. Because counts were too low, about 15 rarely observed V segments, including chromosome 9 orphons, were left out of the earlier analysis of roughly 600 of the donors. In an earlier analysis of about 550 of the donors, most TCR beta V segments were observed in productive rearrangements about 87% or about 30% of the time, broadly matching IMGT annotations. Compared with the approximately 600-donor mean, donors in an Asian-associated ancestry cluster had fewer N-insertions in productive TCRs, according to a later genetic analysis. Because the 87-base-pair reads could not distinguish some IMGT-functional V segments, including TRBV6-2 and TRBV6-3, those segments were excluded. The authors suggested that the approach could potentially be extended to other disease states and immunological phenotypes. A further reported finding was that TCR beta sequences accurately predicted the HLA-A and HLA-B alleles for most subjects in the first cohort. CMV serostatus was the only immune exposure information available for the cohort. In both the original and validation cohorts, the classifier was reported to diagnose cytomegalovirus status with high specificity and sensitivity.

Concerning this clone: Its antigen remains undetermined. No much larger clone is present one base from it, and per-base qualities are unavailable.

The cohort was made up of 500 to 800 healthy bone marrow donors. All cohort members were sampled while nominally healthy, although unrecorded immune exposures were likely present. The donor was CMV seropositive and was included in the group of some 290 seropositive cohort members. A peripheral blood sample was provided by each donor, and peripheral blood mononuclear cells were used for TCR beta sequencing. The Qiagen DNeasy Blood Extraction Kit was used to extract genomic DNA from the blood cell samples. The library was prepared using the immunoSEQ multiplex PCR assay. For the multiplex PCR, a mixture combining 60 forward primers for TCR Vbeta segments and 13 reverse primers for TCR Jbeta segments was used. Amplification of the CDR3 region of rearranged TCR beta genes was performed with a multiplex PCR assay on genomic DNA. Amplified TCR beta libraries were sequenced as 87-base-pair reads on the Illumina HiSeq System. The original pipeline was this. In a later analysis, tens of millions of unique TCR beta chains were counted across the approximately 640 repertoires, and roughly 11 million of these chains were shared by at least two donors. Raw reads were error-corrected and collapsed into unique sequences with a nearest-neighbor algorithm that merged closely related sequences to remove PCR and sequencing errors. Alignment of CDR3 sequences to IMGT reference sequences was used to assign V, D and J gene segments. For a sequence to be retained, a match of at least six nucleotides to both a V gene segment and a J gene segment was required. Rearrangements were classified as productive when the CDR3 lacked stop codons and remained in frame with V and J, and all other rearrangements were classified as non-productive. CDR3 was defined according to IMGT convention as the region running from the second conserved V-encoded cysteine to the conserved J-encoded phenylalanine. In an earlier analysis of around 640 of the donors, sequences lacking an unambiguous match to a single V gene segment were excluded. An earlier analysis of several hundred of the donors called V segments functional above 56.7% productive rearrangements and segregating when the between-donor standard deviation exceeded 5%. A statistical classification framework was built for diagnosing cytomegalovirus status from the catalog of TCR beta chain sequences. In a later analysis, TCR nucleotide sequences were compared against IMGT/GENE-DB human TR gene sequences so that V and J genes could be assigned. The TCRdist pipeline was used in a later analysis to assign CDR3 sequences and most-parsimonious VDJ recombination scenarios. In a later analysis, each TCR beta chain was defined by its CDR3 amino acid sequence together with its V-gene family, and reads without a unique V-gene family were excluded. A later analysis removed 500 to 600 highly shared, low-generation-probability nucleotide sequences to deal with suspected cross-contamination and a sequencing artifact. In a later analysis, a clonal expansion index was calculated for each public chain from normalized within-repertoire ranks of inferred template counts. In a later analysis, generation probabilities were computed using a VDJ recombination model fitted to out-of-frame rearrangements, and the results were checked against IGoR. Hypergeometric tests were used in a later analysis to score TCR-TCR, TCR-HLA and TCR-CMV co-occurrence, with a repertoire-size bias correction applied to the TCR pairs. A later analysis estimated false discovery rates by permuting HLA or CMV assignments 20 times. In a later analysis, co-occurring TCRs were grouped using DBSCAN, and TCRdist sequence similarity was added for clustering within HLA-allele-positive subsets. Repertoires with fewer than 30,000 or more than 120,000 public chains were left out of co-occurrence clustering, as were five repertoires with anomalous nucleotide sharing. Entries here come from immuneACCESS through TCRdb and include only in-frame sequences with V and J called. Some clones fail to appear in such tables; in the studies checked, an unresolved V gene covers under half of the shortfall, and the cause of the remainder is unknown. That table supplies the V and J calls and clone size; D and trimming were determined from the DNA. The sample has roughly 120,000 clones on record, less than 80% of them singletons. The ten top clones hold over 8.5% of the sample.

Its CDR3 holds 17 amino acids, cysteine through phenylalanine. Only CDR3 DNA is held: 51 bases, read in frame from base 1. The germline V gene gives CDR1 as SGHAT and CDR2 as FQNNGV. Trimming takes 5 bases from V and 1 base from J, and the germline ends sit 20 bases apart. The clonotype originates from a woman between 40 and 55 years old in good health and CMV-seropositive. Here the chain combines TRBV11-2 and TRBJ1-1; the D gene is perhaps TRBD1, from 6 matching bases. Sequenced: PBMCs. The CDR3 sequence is CASSSRGTYGRNTEAFF. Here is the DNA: TGTGCCAGCAGCAGTAGGGGGACCTATGGGAGGAACACTGAAGCTTTCTTT.